This T cell receptor (beta chain) derives from a study of neurological immune-mediated disorders. Whole-study findings and limits: HTLV-1-associated myelopathy showed the most TCR clonal expansion; multiple sclerosis the least, below healthy controls.

5'RACE employing 10-nucleotide random UMIs yielded the cDNA. TCRdb redid the calling of the 5' RACE reads with MiXCR, one entry per CDR3 protein. This repertoire shows approximately 36,000 distinct CDR3 sequences, around 14% found once; its top ten account for roughly 30%. Source material was 2 million unsorted PBMCs, stored at -80 °C in RNAlater. The CDR3 contains 14 residues. V lost 5 bases to trimming and J lost 2 bases, with 13 bases between them. Per the germline V gene, CDR1 is SGHVS and CDR2 is FQNEAQ. This clonotype was seen many times. The antigen is unknown. The chain combines TRBV7-8 with TRBJ2-7; D gene unclear. This TCR was recovered from a woman between 45 and 60 years old with HTLV-1-associated myelopathy (HAM/TSP). Input material: PBMCs. CDR3 residues: CASSAEVGTYEQYF. The CDR3 DNA is TGTGCCAGCAGCGCCGAAGTGGGCACCTACGAGCAGTACTTC.